This TCR beta chain was sequenced during a study of vaccination and CD4 T cells after COVID-19. About the study: Six males and four females, two Hispanic, made up the convalescents. From HCoV-229E, HCoV-OC43, HCoV-NL63 and SARS-CoV-2, overlapping spike peptides were used to stimulate the cells.

Time point here: late sampling 161 to 241 days after vaccination in a few convalescent patients. Treatment given: approximately 10-day PBMC culture with coronavirus spike peptide pools or control peptides (ViraFEST assay). In its sample, this clonotype was seen a few times. Antigen unknown. With the Oncomine TCR Beta short-read assay, DNA from cultured CD4+ T cells was sequenced. TCRdb used MiXCR to reprocess the PCR reads, holding one entry per CDR3 protein. Found here are approximately 22,000 distinct CDR3 sequences, around 33% of them singletons; the top ten hold approximately 2.5%. The study's findings and limits: Convalescent patients displayed a median around 86% of reactive clones emerging only post-vaccination.

The material was CD4+ T cells from blood, cultured in vitro, obtained about 7 months after SARS-CoV-2 vaccination. The TCR comes from a human donor who had recovered from COVID-19.

The CDR3 is CASSSEPGLWETQYF. Written as DNA, the CDR3 is TGTGCCAGCAGCTCTGAACCGGGACTATGGGAGACCCAGTACTTC. The chain links TRBV7-9 to TRBJ2-5, with 7 bases that match TRBD2. Unmatched junction bases numbered 10, after V lost 4 bases and J lost 5 bases. Germline CDR1 is SEHNR and CDR2 is FQNEAQ (reference sequence). The CDR3 has 15 amino acids.